Below are 32 T cell receptor beta chains sequenced from a single sample in a study of Ad26.COV2.S vaccination and SARS-CoV-2 variants. Treatment indicated: some 20 received Ad26.COV2.S at low or high dose, single or two shots; roughly five received placebo; per-sample allocation not given. Vaccine and placebo recipients were sampled on day 63 after the first injection. Here immunoSEQ multiplex PCR was the method, and the copy in TCRdb shows in-frame clones only, minus some. The sample records roughly 450,000 clones, 80% to 95% being singletons. The source material was peripheral blood, sampled in a trial of Ad26.COV2.S vaccine versus placebo. These receptors were obtained from a person aged 18-60 years who received the Ad26.COV2.S COVID-19 vaccine or a placebo.

About this clone itself: Other nucleotide sequences in the sample specify the same CDR3. This chain connects TRBV28 to TRBJ2-7; D not certain. This CDR3 spans 12 amino acids. Trimming removed 3 bases at V and 0 bases at J, with 3 bases between. Germline V gene data show CDR1 as MDHEN and CDR2 as SYDVKM. Here the CDR3 reads CASSFSSYEQYF. Here the CDR3 DNA reads TGTGCCAGCAGTTTTAGCTCCTACGAGCAGTACTTC.

This clone showed up just once. This rearrangement joins TRBV30 to TRBJ2-1; 9 bases map to TRBD2. CDR1 is GTSNPN and CDR2 is SVGIG in the germline V gene (reference sequence). The CDR3 sequence is 15 residues long. J gave up 7 bases and V 0 bases, and 7 bases lay outside the gene matches. CDR3: CAWSVPAGGRNEQFF. The CDR3 DNA reads as TGTGCCTGGAGTGTACCAGCGGGAGGTAGAAATGAGCAGTTCTTC.

This clone was seen once. The V call is TRBV7-9, the J call TRBJ2-1, with TRBD2 identical over 12 bases. Trimming took 2 bases from V and 2 from J; bases not matched to a gene: 4. This CDR3 has 17 amino acids. Germline V gives CDR1 SEHNR, CDR2 FQNEAQ (reference sequence). Here the CDR3 DNA reads TGTGCCAGCAGCTTAAGTCCTAGCGGGAGGGCCTACAATGAGCAGTTCTTC. This codes for CASSLSPSGRAYNEQFF.

The V call is TRBV5-6, the J call TRBJ1-1; D gene uncertain. Germline CDR1 is SGHDT and CDR2 is YYEEEE. The CDR3 is 14 amino acids. V lost 2 bases and J lost 1, with 9 bases in between. The CDR3 here is CASSFGFPNTEAFF. As DNA, the CDR3 is TGTGCCAGCAGCTTTGGTTTCCCGAACACTGAAGCTTTCTTT. Full variable domain (outside the CDR3, taken from reference TRBV5-6 and TRBJ1-1): DAGVTQSPTHLIKTRGQQVTLRCSPKSGHDTVSWYQQALGQGPQFIFQYYEEEERQRGNFPDRFSGHQFPNYSSELNVNALLLGDSALYLCASSFGFPNTEAFFGQGTRLTVV.

The chain uses TRBV11-2 and TRBJ2-1; TRBD2 agrees at 14 bases. CDR3 length equals 17 residues. Germline V lookup: CDR1 SGHAT, CDR2 FQNNGV. The V segment lost 1 base and the J segment 6 bases; nucleotides outside the gene matches: 5. CDR3 sequence: CASSLASGTSGSNEQFF. The CDR3 DNA is TGTGCCAGCAGCTTAGCGTCTGGGACTAGCGGGAGCAATGAGCAGTTCTTC.

In the case of this clone: Other DNA sequences in the same sample also yield this CDR3. The gene calls are TRBV27 and TRBJ2-7; 11 nucleotides align to TRBD2. The CDR3 has 16 residues. The V gene end was trimmed by 2 bases and the J gene end by 1 base; junction bases not matched to a gene: 4. Germline lookup yields CDR1 MNHEY and CDR2 SMNVEV (reference sequence). The CDR3: CASSLLGTSGSYEQYF. CDR3 sequence (DNA): TGTGCCAGCAGTTTACTCGGGACTAGCGGTTCCTACGAGCAGTACTTC.

Concerning this clone itself: One end of the junction varies from germline; a read error may be responsible. The chain couples TRBV6-5 to TRBJ2-1; TRBD2 agrees at 8 bases. The CDR3 has 14 amino acids. CDR1 and CDR2 from the germline V gene are MNHEY and SVGAGI. The CDR3 reads CASRRREAYNEQFF. CDR3 in DNA: TGTGCTAGCAGACGGCGGGAGGCCTACAATGAGCAGTTCTTC.

The chain is built from TRBV7-6 and TRBJ2-7, with TRBD1 matching over 7 bases. V lost 5 bases, J lost 6 bases, and 10 bases stayed unmatched. The CDR3 extends over 14 amino acids. CDR1 SGHVS and CDR2 FNYEAQ come from the germline V gene. The CDR3 here is CASSPGTVLGEQYF. The CDR3 region has the DNA TGTGCCAGCAGCCCAGGGACAGTACTGGGCGAGCAGTACTTC.

This chain links TRBV7-9 with TRBJ2-5; D remains ambiguous. Trimming shortened V by 3 bases and J by 5 bases, and 13 bases separated the two germline ends. CDR1 and CDR2 from the germline V gene are SEHNR and FQNEAQ (reference sequence). CDR3 length equals 14 residues. The CDR3 nucleotides read TGTGCCAGCAGCTTTCCCGAAAGAGTGGAGACCCAGTACTTC. Its protein is CASSFPERVETQYF.

J is TRBJ2-7 and V is TRBV5-1; D unresolved. V was trimmed by 0 bases and J by 2 bases, leaving 9 bases between them. This CDR3 has 14 residues. Germline values: CDR1 SGHRS, CDR2 YFSETQ. The CDR3 DNA sequence: TGCGCCAGCAGCTTGGATGGGGTCACCTACGAGCAGTACTTC. Its translation: CASSLDGVTYEQYF.

The genes are TRBV6-2 or TRBV6-3 and TRBJ2-2; 7 positions agree with TRBD2. The CDR3 loop spans 17 amino acids. CDR1 is MNHEY and CDR2 is SVGEGT in the germline V gene. Trimming removed 6 bases from V and 4 bases from J; junction bases left unmatched: 14. CDR3 nucleotide sequence: TGTGCCAGCAGCCCTCGGGCTAGCGGTTATATCACCGGGGAGCTGTTTTTT. This gives the protein CASSPRASGYITGELFF.

V usage is TRBV19 and J usage is TRBJ2-7; weak D call: TRBD1 (7 bases). Per the germline V gene, CDR1 is LNHDA and CDR2 is SQIVND (reference sequence). Trimming shortened V by 6 bases and J by 2 bases, and 11 bases separated the two germline ends. This CDR3 has 13 amino acids. CDR3 DNA sequence: TGTGCCAGTAGGGCGGGACAGACCTACGAGCAGTACTTC. Translated, it gives CASRAGQTYEQYF.

The chain carries TRBV6-1 and TRBJ1-1; D not certain. Trimming removed 3 bases at V and 1 base at J, with 6 bases between. From germline, CDR1 is MNHNS and CDR2 SASEGT. This CDR3 comprises 13 residues. DNA of the CDR3: TGTGCCAGCAGTGAGATGGAGAACACTGAAGCTTTCTTT. Its translation is CASSEMENTEAFF.

This chain joins TRBV7-2 and TRBJ1-5; no clear D gene. Germline-derived CDR1 and CDR2 are SGHTA and FQGNSA. Trimming took off 3 bases at V and 0 bases at J, with 9 bases between the two ends. The CDR3 totals 15 residues. CDR3 amino acids: CASSFFPDSNQPQHF. CDR3 DNA: TGTGCCAGCAGCTTTTTCCCGGATAGCAATCAGCCCCAGCATTTT.

The V and J genes are TRBV10-3 and TRBJ1-2, with 12 bases fitting TRBD1. Germline values: CDR1 ENHRY, CDR2 SYGVKD. The CDR3 totals 16 residues. Trimming took 6 bases from V and 4 from J; bases not matched to a gene: 9. The CDR3 region is CAIREGQGAGSYGYTF. Written as DNA, the CDR3 is TGTGCCATCAGAGAGGGACAGGGGGCGGGTAGCTATGGCTACACCTTC.

Only one count was recorded for this clone. The chain has TRBV7-8 and TRBJ2-3, with 9 bases matching TRBD2. CDR3 length: 16 residues. V was pared by 5 bases and J by 4 bases, with 10 bases of the junction left unmatched. CDR1 SGHVS and CDR2 FQNEAQ come from the germline V gene. The CDR3 region has the DNA TGTGCCAGCAGCCCTAGTAGGCTAGCGGGACCAGATACGCAGTATTTT. This codes for CASSPSRLAGPDTQYF.

V gene TRBV15 combines with J gene TRBJ2-2; TRBD1 aligns across 8 bases. The CDR3 has 15 amino acids. CDR1 and CDR2 from the germline V gene are LNHNV and YYDKDF (reference sequence). J lost 7 bases, V lost 7 bases, and 11 bases had no gene match. The CDR3 protein is CATTERSGGFGELFF. The CDR3 DNA is TGTGCCACCACAGAAAGATCAGGGGGCTTCGGGGAGCTGTTTTTT.

The chain carries TRBV5-6 and TRBJ2-1; no definite D call. The V and J ends lost 2 bases and 0 bases respectively, with 15 bases between them. The CDR3 has 17 residues. Germline CDR1 SGHDT, CDR2 YYEEEE. The CDR3 DNA reads TGTGCCAGCAGCTTCTTAGCCCTAGGGCCCTCCTACAATGAGCAGTTCTTC. This gives the protein CASSFLALGPSYNEQFF.

The V and J genes are TRBV9 and TRBJ2-3; D is possibly TRBD1 or TRBD2 (6 bases each). V gave up 0 bases and J gave up 2 bases, with 13 bases separating them. Germline CDR1 reads SGDLS; CDR2 reads YYNGEE. CDR3 length: 16 residues. The CDR3, as DNA: TGTGCCAGCAGCGTAGAACAGGGACTTGCCACAGATACGCAGTATTTT. This encodes CASSVEQGLATDTQYF.

There are a few counts of this clone. The chain combines TRBV6-2 or TRBV6-3 with TRBJ2-3; D may be TRBD1 or TRBD2 (5 bases each). This CDR3 has 17 amino acids. CDR1 and CDR2 from the germline V gene are MNHEY and SVGEGT. Trimming took 2 bases from V and 6 from J, leaving 21 bases between them. CDR3: CASSYPEGTPPRDTQYF. In nucleotides, the CDR3 is TGTGCCAGCAGTTACCCAGAAGGGACCCCCCCGAGGGATACGCAGTATTTT.

This chain uses TRBV27 with TRBJ2-1; D is perhaps TRBD1 (5 bases). The germline CDR1 and CDR2 sequences are MNHEY and SMNVEV (reference sequence). This CDR3 comprises 15 residues. V lost 4 bases and J 7 bases, leaving 17 bases between the germline ends. CDR3 protein: CASSWGSERWNEQFF. In DNA form, the CDR3 reads TGTGCCAGCAGTTGGGGCTCCGAGAGGTGGAATGAGCAGTTCTTC.

The chain joins TRBV30 to TRBJ1-2, with 8 nucleotides matching TRBD1. Germline lookup yields CDR1 GTSNPN and CDR2 SVGIG (reference sequence). V trimming: 0 bases; J trimming: 4 bases; junction bases outside the gene matches: 4. CDR3 length: 14 residues. CDR3 in DNA: TGTGCCTGGAGTGTACGGGACAGGACCTATGGCTACACCTTC. It is translated as CAWSVRDRTYGYTF.

This sequence joins TRBV2 and TRBJ2-1, with TRBD2 matching over 8 bases. This CDR3 has 13 amino acids. V shed 8 bases, J shed 7 bases, and the junction held 7 bases outside the gene matches. Germline values: CDR1 SNHLY, CDR2 FYNNEI. CDR3 protein: CASAGTRGNEQFF. The CDR3 DNA sequence: TGTGCCAGCGCCGGGACTAGGGGAAATGAGCAGTTCTTC.

The J gene is TRBJ2-1, the V gene TRBV30; 15 bases match TRBD2. The CDR3 contains 15 residues. Germline CDR1 and CDR2: GTSNPN and SVGIG (reference sequence). The V and J ends lost 2 bases and 7 bases, in that order; junction bases with no gene match: 3. The CDR3 protein is CAWSIGLAGGNEQFF. DNA of the CDR3: TGTGCCTGGAGTATAGGACTAGCGGGAGGGAATGAGCAGTTCTTC. The complete variable domain, with remaining parts taken from reference TRBV30 and TRBJ2-1, reads SQTIHQWPATLVQPVGSPLSLECTVEGTSNPNLYWYRQAAGRGLQLLFYSVGIGQISSEVPQNLSASRPQDRQFILSSKKLLLSDSGFYLCAWSIGLAGGNEQFFGPGTRLTVL.

This clone showed up just a few times. J is TRBJ2-1 and V is TRBV19; TRBD2 matches 9 bases. With V trimmed by 1 base and J by 7 bases, 8 bases remained unmatched. The CDR3 loop spans 16 amino acids. CDR1 is LNHDA and CDR2 is SQIVND in the germline V gene (reference sequence). CDR3 sequence reads: CASSIATSGFGNEQFF. The CDR3 DNA follows: TGTGCCAGTAGTATAGCCACTAGCGGGTTTGGGAATGAGCAGTTCTTC.

The V and J genes are TRBV6-5 and TRBJ2-7; 12 nucleotides align to TRBD2. The CDR3 runs 16 residues. J gave up 5 bases and V 0 bases, and 5 bases lay outside the gene matches. Germline values: CDR1 MNHEY, CDR2 SVGAGI. This CDR3 is CASSYSGLAGTHEQYF. CDR3 sequence (DNA): TGTGCCAGCAGTTACTCAGGACTAGCGGGAACCCACGAGCAGTACTTC.

The genes are TRBV5-4 and TRBJ2-7, with D perhaps matching TRBD2 (6 bases). V shed 3 bases and J shed 5 bases, with 15 bases lying between them. This CDR3 contains 14 residues. Germline CDR1 is SGHNT and CDR2 is YYREEE (reference sequence). The CDR3, as DNA: TGTGCCAGCAGCTCCCTGGAGGGGTCGGACGAGCAGTACTTC. It encodes CASSSLEGSDEQYF.

Regarding this clone: At the DNA level, this CDR3 is encoded by other sequences in the same sample as well. The chain has TRBV20-1 and TRBJ2-5; no reliable D call. The CDR3 has 11 residues. Germline values: CDR1 DFQATT, CDR2 SNEGSKA (reference sequence). Deletions cut 6 bases from V and 5 bases from J, with 10 bases between. The CDR3 here is CSAPRWETQYF. The DNA of the CDR3 is TGCAGTGCCCCGCGGTGGGAGACCCAGTACTTC.

The chain uses TRBV2 and TRBJ1-1; possible D gene TRBD1, 5 bases. This CDR3 contains 15 residues. Per the germline V gene, CDR1 is SNHLY and CDR2 is FYNNEI. V was cut by 2 bases and J by 1 base, with 11 bases left in between. Here the CDR3 reads CASSEYAGRNTEAFF. The CDR3 DNA reads TGTGCCAGCAGTGAATATGCAGGGAGGAACACTGAAGCTTTCTTT. The whole variable domain, filled in from reference TRBV2 and TRBJ1-1, reads EPEVTQTPSHQVTQMGQEVILRCVPISNHLYFYWYRQILGQKVEFLVSFYNNEISEKSEIFDDQFSVERPDGSNFTLKIRSTKLEDSAMYFCASSEYAGRNTEAFFGQGTRLTVV.

This clone was counted once. V is TRBV12-3 or TRBV12-4 and J is TRBJ2-7; perhaps TRBD1 as D (6 bases). The CDR3 spans 12 residues. V was trimmed by 6 bases and J by 3 bases, leaving 9 bases between them. CDR3 region: CASSRGNYEQYF. CDR3 DNA sequence: TGTGCCAGCAGCAGGGGAAACTACGAGCAGTACTTC.

This chain uses TRBV9 with TRBJ2-6, with TRBD1 identical over 8 bases. Germline CDR1 SGDLS, CDR2 YYNGEE. The junction had 4 bases not matched to a gene; V was cut back by 3 bases and J by 2 bases. The CDR3 loop spans 16 amino acids. The CDR3 nucleotides read TGTGCCAGCAGCGCCAAGACAGGGGCTGGGGCCAACGTCCTGACTTTC. It is translated as CASSAKTGAGANVLTF.

Here the CDR3 DNA reads TGTGCCAGCAGTGAAAACTTGAGGAATCAGCCCCAGCATTTT. Translated, it gives CASSENLRNQPQHF. The chain links TRBV2 to TRBJ1-5; D call uncertain. CDR1 and CDR2 (germline): SNHLY, FYNNEI. The length of the CDR3 is 14 residues. Trimming shortened V by 2 bases and J by 4 bases, and 9 bases separated the two germline ends. The entire variable domain, with the rest obtained from reference TRBV2 and TRBJ1-5, is as follows: EPEVTQTPSHQVTQMGQEVILRCVPISNHLYFYWYRQILGQKVEFLVSFYNNEISEKSEIFDDQFSVERPDGSNFTLKIRSTKLEDSAMYFCASSENLRNQPQHFGDGTRLSIL.